What follows are 9 T cell receptor beta chains derived from one specimen sequenced in a study of control samples from healthy donors and cancer patients. The repertoire was sequenced with immunoSEQ multiplex PCR; TCRdb's copy has only in-frame clones and lacks some. The sample includes 95,000 to 150,000 clones, about nine tenths seen only once; the top ten take over 6.5%. Input material: blood. These receptors were obtained from a man aged 40-49 years in good health.

The CDR3 loop reads CAISDQGRVTEAFF. Here the CDR3 DNA reads TGTGCCATCAGTGACCAGGGCAGGGTCACTGAAGCTTTCTTT. The rearrangement links TRBV10-3 to TRBJ1-1, with TRBD1 as a possible D gene (5 bases). Germline values: CDR1 ENHRY, CDR2 SYGVKD. CDR3 length: 14 amino acids. The ends were cut back, 3 bases at V and 4 bases at J, with 12 bases in the middle.

J is TRBJ2-3 and V is TRBV18, with a weak D call TRBD2 (5 bases). The CDR3 sequence is 13 residues long. Germline V gene lookup returns CDR1 KGHSH and CDR2 LQKENI. The ends were cut back, 7 bases at V and 2 bases at J, with 10 bases in the middle. CDR3 in DNA: TGTGCCAGCTTAGAGGGTTCCACAGATACGCAGTATTTT. It encodes CASLEGSTDTQYF.

The chain joins TRBV7-8 to TRBJ1-1; maybe TRBD1 (5 bases). CDR1 is SGHVS and CDR2 is FQNEAQ in the germline V gene. Trimming stripped 5 bases from V and 5 bases from J, with 27 bases between. CDR3 length equals 18 residues. CDR3 protein: CASSPLVFGWQGGTEAFF. CDR3 DNA sequence: TGTGCCAGCAGCCCCCTAGTGTTTGGCTGGCAGGGTGGAACTGAAGCTTTCTTT.

In the case of this clone: The sample holds other DNA sequences that translate to the same CDR3. The CDR3 sequence is CASSRDRYTEAFF. The CDR3 coding sequence is TGTGCCAGCAGCCGGGACCGGTACACTGAAGCTTTCTTT. The chain has TRBV7-2 and TRBJ1-1; TRBD1 is a possible D gene (5 bases). Germline loops: CDR1 SGHTA, CDR2 FQGNSA. The V end was cut by 5 bases, the J end by 3 bases, with 10 bases between. This CDR3 comprises 13 residues.

This chain uses TRBV12-3 or TRBV12-4 with TRBJ1-4; no clear D. Between the trimmed V and J ends, which lost 10 bases and 0 bases, there was a span of 9 bases. This CDR3 comprises 13 residues. This CDR3 reads CATASTTNEKLFF. CDR3 nucleotides: TGTGCCACCGCGTCCACAACTAATGAAAAACTGTTTTTT.

V and J are TRBV7-9 and TRBJ1-4; D unclear. The CDR3 loop spans 16 amino acids. Trimming removed 3 bases from V and 0 bases from J, with 11 bases in between. Germline V gives CDR1 SEHNR, CDR2 FQNEAQ (reference sequence). The CDR3 nucleotides are TGTGCCAGCAGCTTCGGCAGAACCGCAACTAATGAAAAACTGTTTTTT. Translation gives CASSFGRTATNEKLFF.

CDR3 residues: CASSPGTSKDEQFF. The DNA for the CDR3 is TGTGCCAGCTCACCCGGGACTAGCAAGGATGAGCAGTTCTTC. The chain recombines TRBV18 with TRBJ2-1, with 9 nucleotides matching TRBD2. The V segment lost 3 bases and the J segment 8 bases; nucleotides outside the gene matches: 5. The germline gives CDR1 KGHSH, CDR2 LQKENI. The CDR3 consists of 14 residues.

This chain uses TRBV25-1 with TRBJ1-2, with D perhaps TRBD1 (6 bases). This CDR3 region has 13 residues. Trimming shortened V by 9 bases and J by 8 bases, and 19 bases separated the two germline ends. Germline CDR1 is MGHDK and CDR2 is SYGVNS. The CDR3 sequence is CASGWGALGGYTF. In DNA form, the CDR3 reads TGTGCCAGTGGGTGGGGGGCCCTAGGGGGCTACACCTTC.

The chain combines TRBV2 with TRBJ2-1; D ambiguous. Germline CDR1 is SNHLY and CDR2 is FYNNEI. Trimming pared 7 bases from V and 1 base from J, leaving 8 bases between. This CDR3 has 13 residues. The CDR3 protein is CASNIVSYNEQFF. In DNA, the CDR3 is TGTGCCAGCAATATAGTATCCTACAATGAGCAGTTCTTC.